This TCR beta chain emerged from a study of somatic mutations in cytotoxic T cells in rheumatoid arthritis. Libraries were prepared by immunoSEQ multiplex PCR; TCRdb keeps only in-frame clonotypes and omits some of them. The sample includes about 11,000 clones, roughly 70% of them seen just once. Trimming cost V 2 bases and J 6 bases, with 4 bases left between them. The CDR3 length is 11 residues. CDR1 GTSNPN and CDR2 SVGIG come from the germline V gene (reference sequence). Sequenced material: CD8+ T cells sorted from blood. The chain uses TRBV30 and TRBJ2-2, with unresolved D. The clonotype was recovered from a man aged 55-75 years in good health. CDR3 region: CAWSHAGELFF. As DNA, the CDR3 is TGTGCCTGGAGTCACGCCGGGGAGCTGTTTTTT.